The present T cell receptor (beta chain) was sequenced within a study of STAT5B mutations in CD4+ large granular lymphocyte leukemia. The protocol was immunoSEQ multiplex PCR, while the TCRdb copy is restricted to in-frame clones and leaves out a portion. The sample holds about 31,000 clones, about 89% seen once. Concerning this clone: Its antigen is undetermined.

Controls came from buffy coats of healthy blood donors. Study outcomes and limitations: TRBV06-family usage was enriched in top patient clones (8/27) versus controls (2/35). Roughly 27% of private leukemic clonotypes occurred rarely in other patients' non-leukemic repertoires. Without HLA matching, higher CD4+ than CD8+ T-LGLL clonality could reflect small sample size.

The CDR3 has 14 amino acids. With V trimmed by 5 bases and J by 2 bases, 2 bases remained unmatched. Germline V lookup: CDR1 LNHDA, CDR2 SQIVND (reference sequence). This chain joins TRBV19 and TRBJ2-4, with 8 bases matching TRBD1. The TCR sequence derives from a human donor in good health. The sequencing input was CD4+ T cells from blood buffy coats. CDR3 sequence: CASSDRGTKNIQYF. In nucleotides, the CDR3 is TGTGCCAGTAGTGACAGGGGTACCAAAAACATTCAGTACTTC.